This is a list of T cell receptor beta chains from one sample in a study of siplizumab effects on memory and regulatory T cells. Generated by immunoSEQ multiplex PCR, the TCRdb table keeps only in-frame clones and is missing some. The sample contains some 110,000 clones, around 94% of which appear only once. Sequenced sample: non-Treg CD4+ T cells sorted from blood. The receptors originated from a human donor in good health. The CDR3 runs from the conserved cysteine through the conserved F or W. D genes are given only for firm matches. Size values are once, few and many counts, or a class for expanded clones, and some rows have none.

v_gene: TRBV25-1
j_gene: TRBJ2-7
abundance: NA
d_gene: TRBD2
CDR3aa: CASSETGLAGSFGEQYF
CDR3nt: TGTGCCAGCAGTGAAACCGGACTAGCGGGTTCTTTTGGCGAGCAGTACTTC

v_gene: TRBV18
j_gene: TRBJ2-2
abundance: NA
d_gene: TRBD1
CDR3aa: CASSENRDRGTGELFF
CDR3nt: TGTGCCAGCTCAGAGAACCGGGACAGGGGCACCGGGGAGCTGTTTTTT

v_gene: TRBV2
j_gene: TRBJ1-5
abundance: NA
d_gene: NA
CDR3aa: CASQRRINQPQHF
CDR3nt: TGTGCCAGCCAAAGAAGGATAAATCAGCCCCAGCATTTT

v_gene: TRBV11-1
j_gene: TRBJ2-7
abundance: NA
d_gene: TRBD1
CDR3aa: CASSLAGLQGAYEQYF
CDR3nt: TGTGCCAGCAGCTTAGCGGGGCTGCAGGGGGCCTACGAGCAGTACTTC

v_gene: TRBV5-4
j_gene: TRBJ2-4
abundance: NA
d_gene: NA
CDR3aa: CASRQTGTATNIQYF
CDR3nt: TGTGCCAGCAGACAAACCGGGACGGCCACAAACATTCAGTACTTC

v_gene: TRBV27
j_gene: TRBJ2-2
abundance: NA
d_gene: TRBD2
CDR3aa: CASSFERLAGDTGELFF
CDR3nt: TGTGCCAGCAGTTTTGAGAGACTAGCGGGAGACACCGGGGAGCTGTTTTTT

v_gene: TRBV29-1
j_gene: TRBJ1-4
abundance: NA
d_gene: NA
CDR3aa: CSVGGNLNEKLFF
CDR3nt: TGCAGCGTTGGGGGGAACCTCAATGAAAAACTGTTTTTT

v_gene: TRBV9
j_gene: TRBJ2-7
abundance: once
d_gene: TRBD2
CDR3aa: CASSGGTSGPYEQYF
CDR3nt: TGTGCCAGCAGCGGGGGGACTAGCGGACCCTACGAGCAGTACTTC

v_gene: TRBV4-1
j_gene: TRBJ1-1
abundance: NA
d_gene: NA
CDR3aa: CASSAQQVQNTEAFF
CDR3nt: TGCGCCAGCAGCGCCCAACAGGTTCAGAACACTGAAGCTTTCTTT

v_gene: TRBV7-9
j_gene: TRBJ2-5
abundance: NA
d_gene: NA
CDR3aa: CASSLGRGQQETQYF
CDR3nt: TGTGCCAGCAGCTTGGGCAGGGGACAACAAGAGACCCAGTACTTC

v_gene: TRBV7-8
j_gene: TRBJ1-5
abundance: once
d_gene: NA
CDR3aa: CASSLGATDNQPQHF
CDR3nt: TGTGCCAGCAGCTTAGGTGCGACAGACAATCAGCCCCAGCATTTT

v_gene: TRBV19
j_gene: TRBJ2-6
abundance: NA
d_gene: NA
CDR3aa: CASPLGTGVSGANVLTF
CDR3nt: TGTGCCAGCCCCTTAGGGACGGGAGTCTCTGGGGCCAACGTCCTGACTTTC

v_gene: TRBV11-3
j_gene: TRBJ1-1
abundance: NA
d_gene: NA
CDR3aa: CASSLNSGAEAFF
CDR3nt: TGTGCCAGCAGCTTGAACTCCGGCGCTGAAGCTTTCTTT

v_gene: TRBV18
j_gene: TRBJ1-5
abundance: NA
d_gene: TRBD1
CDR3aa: CASSPPGQGLANQPQHF
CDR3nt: TGTGCCAGCTCACCACCGGGACAGGGCCTGGCCAATCAGCCCCAGCATTTT

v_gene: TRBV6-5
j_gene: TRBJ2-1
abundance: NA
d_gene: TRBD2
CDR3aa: CASSSGTSEYNEQFF
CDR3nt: TGTGCCAGCAGTTCCGGGACTAGCGAGTACAATGAGCAGTTCTTC

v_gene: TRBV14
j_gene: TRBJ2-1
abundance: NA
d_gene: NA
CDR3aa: CASSHPGRNEQFF
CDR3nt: TGTGCCAGCAGCCACCCGGGGAGGAATGAGCAGTTCTTC

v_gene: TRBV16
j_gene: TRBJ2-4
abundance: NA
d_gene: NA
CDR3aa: CASSQSGGGEAKNIQYF
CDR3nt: TGTGCCAGCAGCCAATCAGGCGGAGGGGAGGCCAAAAACATTCAGTACTTC

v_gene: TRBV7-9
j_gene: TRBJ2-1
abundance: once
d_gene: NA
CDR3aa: CASSLRTPPNEQFF
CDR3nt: TGTGCCAGCAGCTTACGTACACCCCCCAATGAGCAGTTCTTC

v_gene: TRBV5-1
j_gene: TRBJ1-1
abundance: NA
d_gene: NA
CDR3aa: CASSLDGQTNTEAFF
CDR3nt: TGCGCCAGCAGCTTGGATGGACAGACGAACACTGAAGCTTTCTTT

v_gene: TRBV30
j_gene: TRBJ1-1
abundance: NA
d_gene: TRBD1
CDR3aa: CAWHPGQRNTEAFF
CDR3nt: TGTGCCTGGCACCCGGGACAGCGGAACACTGAAGCTTTCTTT

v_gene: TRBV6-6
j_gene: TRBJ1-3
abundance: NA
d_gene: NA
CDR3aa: CASSYNVVSGNTIYF
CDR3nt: TGTGCCAGCAGTTATAACGTAGTCTCTGGAAACACCATATATTTT

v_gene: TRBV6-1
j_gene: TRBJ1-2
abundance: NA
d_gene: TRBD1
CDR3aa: CASSENSGTAFSRTF
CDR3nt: TGTGCCAGCAGTGAAAACTCCGGGACAGCCTTCTCTAGGACCTTC

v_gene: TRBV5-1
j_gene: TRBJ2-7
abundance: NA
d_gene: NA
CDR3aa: CASSPSVITYEQYF
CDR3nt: TGCGCCAGCAGCCCATCCGTCATTACCTACGAGCAGTACTTC

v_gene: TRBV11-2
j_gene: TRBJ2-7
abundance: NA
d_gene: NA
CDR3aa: CASSLRRDGYSYEQYF
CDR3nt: TGTGCCAGCAGCTTACGCCGGGACGGTTACTCCTACGAGCAGTACTTC

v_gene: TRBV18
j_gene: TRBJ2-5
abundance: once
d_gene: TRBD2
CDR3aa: CASSYTIAGVETQYF
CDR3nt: TGTGCCAGCTCATATACTATAGCGGGTGTAGAGACCCAGTACTTC

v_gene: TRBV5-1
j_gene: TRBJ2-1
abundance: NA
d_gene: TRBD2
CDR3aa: CASSSGTSGNEQFF
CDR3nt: TGCGCCAGCAGCTCCGGGACTAGCGGCAATGAGCAGTTCTTC

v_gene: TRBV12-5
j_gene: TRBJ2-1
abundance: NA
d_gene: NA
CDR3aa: CASGPSEGSYNEQFF
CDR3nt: TGTGCTAGTGGTCCAAGCGAGGGTTCCTACAATGAGCAGTTCTTC

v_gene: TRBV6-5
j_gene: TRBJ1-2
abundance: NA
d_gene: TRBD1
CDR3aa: CASAKTGVGYGYTF
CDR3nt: TGTGCCAGCGCTAAAACAGGGGTTGGTTATGGCTACACCTTC